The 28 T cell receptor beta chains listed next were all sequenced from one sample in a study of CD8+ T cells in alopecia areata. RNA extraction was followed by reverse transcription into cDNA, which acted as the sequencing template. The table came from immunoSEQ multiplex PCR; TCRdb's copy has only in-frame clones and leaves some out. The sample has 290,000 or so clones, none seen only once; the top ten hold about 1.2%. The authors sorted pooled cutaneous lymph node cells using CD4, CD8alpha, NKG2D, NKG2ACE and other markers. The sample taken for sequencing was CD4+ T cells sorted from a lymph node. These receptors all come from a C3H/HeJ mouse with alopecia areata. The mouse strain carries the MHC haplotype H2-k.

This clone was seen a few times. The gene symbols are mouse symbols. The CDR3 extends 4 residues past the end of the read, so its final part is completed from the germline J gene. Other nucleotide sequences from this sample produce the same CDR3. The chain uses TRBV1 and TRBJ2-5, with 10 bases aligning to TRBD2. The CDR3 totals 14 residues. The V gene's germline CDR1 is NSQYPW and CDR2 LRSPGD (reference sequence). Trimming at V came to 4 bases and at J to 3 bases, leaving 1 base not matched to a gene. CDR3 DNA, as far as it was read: TGCACCTGCAGTGGACTGGGGGGTCAAGAC. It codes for CTCSGLGGQD. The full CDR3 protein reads CTCSGLGGQDTQYF.

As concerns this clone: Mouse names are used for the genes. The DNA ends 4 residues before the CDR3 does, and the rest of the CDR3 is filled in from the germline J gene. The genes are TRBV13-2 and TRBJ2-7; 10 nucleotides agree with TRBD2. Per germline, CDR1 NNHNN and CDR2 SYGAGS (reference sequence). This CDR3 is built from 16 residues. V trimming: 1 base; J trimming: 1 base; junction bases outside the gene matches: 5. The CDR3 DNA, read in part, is TGTGCCAGCGGTGATTCCCGGGACTGGGGTTCCTAT. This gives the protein CASGDSRDWGSY. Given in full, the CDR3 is CASGDSRDWGSYEQYF.

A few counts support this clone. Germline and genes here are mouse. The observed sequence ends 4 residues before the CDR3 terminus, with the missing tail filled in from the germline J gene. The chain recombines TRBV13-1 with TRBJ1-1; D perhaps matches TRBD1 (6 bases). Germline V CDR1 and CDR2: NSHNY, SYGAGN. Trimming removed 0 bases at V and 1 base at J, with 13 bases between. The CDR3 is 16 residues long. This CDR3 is CASSDAPGHRNTEVFF. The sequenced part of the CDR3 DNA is TGTGCCAGCAGTGATGCCCCGGGACACCGAAACACA.

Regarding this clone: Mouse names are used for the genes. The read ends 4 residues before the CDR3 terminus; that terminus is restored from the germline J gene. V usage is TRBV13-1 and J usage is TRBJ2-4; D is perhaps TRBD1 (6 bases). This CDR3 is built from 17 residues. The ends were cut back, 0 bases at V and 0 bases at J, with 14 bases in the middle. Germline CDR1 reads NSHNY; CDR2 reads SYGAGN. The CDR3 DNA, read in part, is TGTGCCAGCAGTGATGCTACAGGGCGCCCCAGTCAAAAC. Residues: CASSDATGRPSQN. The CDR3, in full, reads CASSDATGRPSQNTLYF.

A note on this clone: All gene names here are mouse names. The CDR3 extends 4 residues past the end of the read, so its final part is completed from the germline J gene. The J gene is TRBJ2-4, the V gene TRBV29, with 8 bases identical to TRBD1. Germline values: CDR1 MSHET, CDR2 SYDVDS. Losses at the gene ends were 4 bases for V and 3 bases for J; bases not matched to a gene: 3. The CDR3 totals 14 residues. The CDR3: CASSSGGRQNTLYF. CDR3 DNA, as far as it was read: TGTGCTAGCAGTTCAGGGGGCAGACAAAAC.

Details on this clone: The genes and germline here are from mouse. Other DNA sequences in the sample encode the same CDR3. This chain's CDR3 is CASSHPGTGGNYAEQFF. Incomplete CDR3 DNA: TGTGCCAGCAGCCATCCCGGGACTGGGGGCAACTATGCT. This chain uses TRBV5 with TRBJ2-1; 11 bases align to TRBD2. From the germline J gene comes the end of the CDR3, since the read stops 4 residues before it. CDR3 length equals 17 residues. Germline V gives CDR1 LGHNA, CDR2 YNLKQL (reference sequence). J lost 1 base, V lost 3 bases, and 5 bases had no gene match.

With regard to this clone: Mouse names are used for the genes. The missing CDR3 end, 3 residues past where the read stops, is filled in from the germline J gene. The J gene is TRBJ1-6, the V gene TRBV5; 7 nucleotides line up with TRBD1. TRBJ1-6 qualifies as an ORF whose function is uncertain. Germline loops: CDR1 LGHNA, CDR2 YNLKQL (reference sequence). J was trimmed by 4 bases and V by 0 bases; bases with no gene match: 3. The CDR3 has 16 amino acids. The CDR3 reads CASSQDSGGYNSPLYF. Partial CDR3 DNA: TGTGCCAGCAGCCAAGATTCAGGGGGTTATAATTCGCCC.

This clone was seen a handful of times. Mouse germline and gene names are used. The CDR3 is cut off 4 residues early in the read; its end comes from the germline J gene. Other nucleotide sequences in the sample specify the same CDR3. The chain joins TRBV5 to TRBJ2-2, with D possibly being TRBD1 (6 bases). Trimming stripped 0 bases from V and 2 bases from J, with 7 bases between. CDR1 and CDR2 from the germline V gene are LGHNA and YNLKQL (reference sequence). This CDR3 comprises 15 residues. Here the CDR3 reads CASSQDGQNTGQLYF. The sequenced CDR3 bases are TGTGCCAGCAGCCAAGATGGACAGAACACCGGG.

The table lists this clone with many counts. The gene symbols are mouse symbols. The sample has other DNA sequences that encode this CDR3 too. The part of the CDR3 DNA that was read is TGTGCCAGCGGTGAACAGGGAGCAAACTCC. This encodes CASGEQGANS. The full-length CDR3 reads as CASGEQGANSDYTF. The chain couples TRBV13-2 to TRBJ1-2; D possibly corresponds to TRBD1 (6 bases). With the read ending 4 residues before the CDR3 end, the germline J gene is used to fill in that end. With 2 bases removed from V and 0 bases from J, the gap between germline ends came to 8 bases. The CDR3 totals 14 residues. Looked up from germline, CDR1 is NNHNN and CDR2 is SYGAGS (reference sequence).

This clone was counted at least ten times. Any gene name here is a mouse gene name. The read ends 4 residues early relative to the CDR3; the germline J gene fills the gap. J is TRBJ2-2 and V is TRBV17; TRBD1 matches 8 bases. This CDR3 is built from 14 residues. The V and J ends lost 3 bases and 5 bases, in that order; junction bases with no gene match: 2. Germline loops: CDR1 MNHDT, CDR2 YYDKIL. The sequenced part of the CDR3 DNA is TGTGCTAGCAGTAGTCAGGGGGCTACCGGG. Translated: CASSSQGATG. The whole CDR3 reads CASSSQGATGQLYF. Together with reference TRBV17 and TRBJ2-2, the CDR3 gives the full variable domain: DTTVKQNPRYKLARVGKPVNLICSQTMNHDTMYWYQKKPNQAPKLLLFYYDKILNREADTFEKFQSSRPNNSFCSLYIGSAGLEYSAMYLCASSSQGATGQLYFGEGSKLTVL.

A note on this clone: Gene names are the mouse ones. The CDR3 protein is CASYWGGLAEQFF. The DNA read from the CDR3 is TGTGCCTCATACTGGGGGGGCCTTGCT. The rearrangement links TRBV31 to TRBJ2-1; TRBD2 aligns across 11 bases. The sequence runs out 4 residues before the end of the CDR3; the remainder is reconstructed from the germline J gene. This CDR3 spans 13 amino acids. The junction had 5 bases not matched to a gene; V was cut back by 7 bases and J by 6 bases. Germline CDR1 and CDR2: GKSSPN and SITVG.

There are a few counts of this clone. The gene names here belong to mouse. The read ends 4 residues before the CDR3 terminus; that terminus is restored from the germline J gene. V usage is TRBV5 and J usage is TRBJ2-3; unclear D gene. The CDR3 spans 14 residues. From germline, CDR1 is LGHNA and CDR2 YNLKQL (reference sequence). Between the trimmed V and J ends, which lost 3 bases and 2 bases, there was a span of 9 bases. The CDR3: CASSHKGSAETLYF. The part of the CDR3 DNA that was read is TGTGCCAGCAGCCATAAAGGGTCTGCAGAA.

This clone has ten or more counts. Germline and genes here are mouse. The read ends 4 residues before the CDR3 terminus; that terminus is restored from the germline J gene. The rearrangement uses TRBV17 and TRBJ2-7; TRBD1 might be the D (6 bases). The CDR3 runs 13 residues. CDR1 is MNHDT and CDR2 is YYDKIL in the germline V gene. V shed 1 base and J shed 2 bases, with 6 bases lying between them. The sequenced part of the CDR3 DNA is TGTGCTAGCAGTAGAGGGACAGCCTAT. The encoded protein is CASSRGTAY. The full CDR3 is CASSRGTAYEQYF.

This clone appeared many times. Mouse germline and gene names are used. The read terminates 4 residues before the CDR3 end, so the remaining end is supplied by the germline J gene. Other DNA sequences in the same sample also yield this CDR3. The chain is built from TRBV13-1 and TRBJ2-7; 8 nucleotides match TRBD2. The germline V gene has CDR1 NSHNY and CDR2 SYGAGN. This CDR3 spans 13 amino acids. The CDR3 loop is CASSDPGGYEQYF. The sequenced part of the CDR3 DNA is TGTGCCAGCAGTGATCCTGGGGGGTAT.

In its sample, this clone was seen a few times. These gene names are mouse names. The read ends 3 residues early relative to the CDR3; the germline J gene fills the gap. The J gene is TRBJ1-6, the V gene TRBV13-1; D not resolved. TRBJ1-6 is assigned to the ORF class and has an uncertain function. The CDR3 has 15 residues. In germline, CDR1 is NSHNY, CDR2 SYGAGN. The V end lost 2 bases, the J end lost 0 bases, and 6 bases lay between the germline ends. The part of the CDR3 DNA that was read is TGTGCCAGCAGTGAGGAGGGTTCCTATAATTCGCCC. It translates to CASSEEGSYNSP. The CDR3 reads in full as CASSEEGSYNSPLYF.

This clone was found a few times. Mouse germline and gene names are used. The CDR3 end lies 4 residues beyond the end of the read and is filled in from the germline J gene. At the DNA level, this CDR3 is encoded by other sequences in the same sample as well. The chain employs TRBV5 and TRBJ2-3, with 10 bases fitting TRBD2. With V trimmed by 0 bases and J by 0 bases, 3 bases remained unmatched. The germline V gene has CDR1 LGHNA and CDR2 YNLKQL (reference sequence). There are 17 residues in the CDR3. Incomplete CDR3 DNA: TGTGCCAGCAGCCAAGATGGGACTGGGGTTAGTGCAGAA. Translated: CASSQDGTGVSAE. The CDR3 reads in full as CASSQDGTGVSAETLYF.

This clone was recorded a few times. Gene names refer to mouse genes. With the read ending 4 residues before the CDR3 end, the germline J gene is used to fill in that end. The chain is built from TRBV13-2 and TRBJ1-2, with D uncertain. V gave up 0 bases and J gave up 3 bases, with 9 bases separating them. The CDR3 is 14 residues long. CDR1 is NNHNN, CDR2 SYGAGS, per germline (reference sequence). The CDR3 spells CASGDVRVDSDYTF. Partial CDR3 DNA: TGTGCCAGCGGTGATGTGAGGGTGGACTCC.

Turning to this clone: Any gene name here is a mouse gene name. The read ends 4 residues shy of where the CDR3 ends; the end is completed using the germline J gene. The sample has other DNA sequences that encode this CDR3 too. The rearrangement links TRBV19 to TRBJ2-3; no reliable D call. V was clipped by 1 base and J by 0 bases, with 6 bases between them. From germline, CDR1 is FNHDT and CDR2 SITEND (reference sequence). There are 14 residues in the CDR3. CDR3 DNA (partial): TGTGCCAGCAGTATACCGACTAGTGCAGAA. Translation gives CASSIPTSAE. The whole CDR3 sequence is CASSIPTSAETLYF.

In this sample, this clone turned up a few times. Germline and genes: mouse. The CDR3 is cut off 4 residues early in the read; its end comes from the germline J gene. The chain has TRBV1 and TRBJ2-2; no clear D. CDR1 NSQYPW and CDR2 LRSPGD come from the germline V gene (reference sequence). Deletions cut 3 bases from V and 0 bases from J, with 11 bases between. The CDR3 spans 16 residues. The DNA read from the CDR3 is TGCACCTGCAGTGCCCGACACTCTGCAAACACCGGG. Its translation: CTCSARHSANTG. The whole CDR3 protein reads CTCSARHSANTGQLYF.

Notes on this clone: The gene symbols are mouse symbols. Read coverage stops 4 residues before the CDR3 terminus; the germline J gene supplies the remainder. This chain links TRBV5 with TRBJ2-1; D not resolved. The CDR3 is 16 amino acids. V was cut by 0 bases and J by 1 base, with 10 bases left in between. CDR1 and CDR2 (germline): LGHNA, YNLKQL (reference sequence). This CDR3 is CASSQDRDTNYAEQFF. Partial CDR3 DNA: TGTGCCAGCAGCCAAGACCGTGACACCAACTATGCT.

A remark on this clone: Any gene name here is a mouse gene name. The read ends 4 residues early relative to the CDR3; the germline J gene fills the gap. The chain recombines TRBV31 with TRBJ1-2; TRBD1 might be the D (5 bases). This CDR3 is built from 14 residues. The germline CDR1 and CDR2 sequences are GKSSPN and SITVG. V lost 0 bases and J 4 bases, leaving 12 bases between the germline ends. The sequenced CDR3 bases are TGTGCCTGGAGTCTATCCAGGGAGGGCTCC. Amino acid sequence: CAWSLSREGS. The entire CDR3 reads CAWSLSREGSDYTF.

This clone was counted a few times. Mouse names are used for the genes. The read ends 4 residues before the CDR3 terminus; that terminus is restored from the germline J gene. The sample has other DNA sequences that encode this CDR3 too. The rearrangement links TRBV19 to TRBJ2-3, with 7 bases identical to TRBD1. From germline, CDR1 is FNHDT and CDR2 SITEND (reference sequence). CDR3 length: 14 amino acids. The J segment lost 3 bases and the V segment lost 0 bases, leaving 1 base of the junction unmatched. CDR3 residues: CASSIGQGAETLYF. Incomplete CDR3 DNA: TGTGCCAGCAGTATAGGACAGGGCGCAGAA.

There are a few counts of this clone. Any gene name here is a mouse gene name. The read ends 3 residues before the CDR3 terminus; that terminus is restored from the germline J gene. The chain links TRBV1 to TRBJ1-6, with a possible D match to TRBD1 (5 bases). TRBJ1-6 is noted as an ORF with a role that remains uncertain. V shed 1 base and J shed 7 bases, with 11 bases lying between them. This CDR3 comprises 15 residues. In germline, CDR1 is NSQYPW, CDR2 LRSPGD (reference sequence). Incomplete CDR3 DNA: TGCACCTGCAGTGCAGGGGGGGGAGTCAATTCGCCC. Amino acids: CTCSAGGGVNSP. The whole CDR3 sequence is CTCSAGGGVNSPLYF.

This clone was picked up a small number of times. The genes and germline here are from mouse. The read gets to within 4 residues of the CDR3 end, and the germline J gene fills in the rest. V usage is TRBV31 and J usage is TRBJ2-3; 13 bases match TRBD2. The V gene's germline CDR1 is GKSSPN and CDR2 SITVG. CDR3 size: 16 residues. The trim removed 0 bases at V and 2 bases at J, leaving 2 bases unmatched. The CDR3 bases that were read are TGTGCCTGGAGTCTCGGGACTGGGGGGGTTGCAGAA. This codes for CAWSLGTGGVAE. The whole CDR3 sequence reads CAWSLGTGGVAETLYF.

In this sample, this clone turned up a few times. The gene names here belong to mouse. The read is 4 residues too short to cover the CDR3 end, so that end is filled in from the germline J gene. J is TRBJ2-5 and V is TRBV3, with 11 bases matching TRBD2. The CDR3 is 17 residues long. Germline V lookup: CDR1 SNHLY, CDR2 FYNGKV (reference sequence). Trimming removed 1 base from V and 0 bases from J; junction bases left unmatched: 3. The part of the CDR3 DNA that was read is TGTGCCAGCAGCTTAGGGGGACTGGGGGTTAACCAAGAC. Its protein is CASSLGGLGVNQD. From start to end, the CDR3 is CASSLGGLGVNQDTQYF.

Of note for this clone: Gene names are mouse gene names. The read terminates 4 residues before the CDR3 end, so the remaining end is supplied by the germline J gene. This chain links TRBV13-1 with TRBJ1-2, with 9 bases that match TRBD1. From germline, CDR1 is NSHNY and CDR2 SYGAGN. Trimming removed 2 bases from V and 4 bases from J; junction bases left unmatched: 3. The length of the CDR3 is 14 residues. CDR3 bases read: TGTGCCAGCAGTGAGGACAGGGGCTCCTCC. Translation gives CASSEDRGSS. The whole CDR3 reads CASSEDRGSSDYTF.

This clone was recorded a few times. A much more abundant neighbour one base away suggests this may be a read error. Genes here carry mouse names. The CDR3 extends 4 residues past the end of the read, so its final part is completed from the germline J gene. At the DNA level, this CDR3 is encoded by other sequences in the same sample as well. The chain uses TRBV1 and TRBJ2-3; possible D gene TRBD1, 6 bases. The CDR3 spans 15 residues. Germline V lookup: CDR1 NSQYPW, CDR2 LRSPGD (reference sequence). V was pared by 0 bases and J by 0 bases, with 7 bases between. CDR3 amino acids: CTCSAERGSAETLYF. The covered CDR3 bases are TGCACCTGCAGTGCAGAAAGGGGGAGTGCAGAA.

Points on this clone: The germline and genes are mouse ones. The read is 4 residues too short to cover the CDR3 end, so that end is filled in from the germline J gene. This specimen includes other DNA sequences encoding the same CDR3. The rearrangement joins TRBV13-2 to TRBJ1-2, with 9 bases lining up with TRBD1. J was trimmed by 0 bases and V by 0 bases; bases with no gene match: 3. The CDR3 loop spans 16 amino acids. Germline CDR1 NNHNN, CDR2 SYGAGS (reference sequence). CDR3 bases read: TGTGCCAGCGGTGATGCCCGACAGGGGGCAAACTCC. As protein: CASGDARQGANS. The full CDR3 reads CASGDARQGANSDYTF.